The following is a T cell receptor beta chain sequence with its context. The antigen is not known. Semi-nested PCR with Nested Universal Primer A followed constant-region reverse priming of full-length variable regions. TCRdb ran MiXCR on the 5' RACE reads and lists one entry per CDR3 protein. The sample holds about 60,000 distinct CDR3 sequences, almost 30% seen once. Germline trimming cut 3 bases from V and 3 bases from J; bases unmatched to any gene: 6. Germline V gene lookup returns CDR1 KGHSH and CDR2 LQKENI. The CDR3 sequence is 15 residues long. Findings of the study overall: The TCR gene usage of tumor memory CD4+ T cells clustered together with blood and lymph node memory CD4+ cells and with lymph node naive CD4+ cells.

Material: tumor-infiltrating naive CD4+ T cells sorted from the breast tumor. Subset of the sample: naive CD4+ T cells, CD4+CD45RA+CD25-. The TCR sequence derives from a female donor with breast cancer. The gene calls are TRBV18 and TRBJ2-3; 7 bases match TRBD1. The DNA of the CDR3 is TGTGCCAGCTCACCCAAGGGGGCTCGGACAGATACGCAGTATTTT. Translated, it gives CASSPKGARTDTQYF.